Listed below are T cell receptor beta chains from one sample, sequenced in a study of human T cells and chemical hapten exposure. MiXCR was run by TCRdb on the RACE reads, yielding one entry per CDR3 protein. The sample lists roughly 120,000 distinct CDR3 sequences, 13% occurring once. Specimen: whole blood, collected in connection with sensitization to the hapten diphenylcyclopropenone (DPC). The source of these receptors is a woman aged 18-29 years with alopecia areata. Some clones in this sample may be carry-over from other donors' samples. Each CDR3 is given with its conserved first and last residue. D genes are given only for firm matches. Where a row states a size, it is once, few, many or the class of an expanded clone; other rows omit it.

clone size	V gene	D gene	J gene	CDR3 protein	CDR3 DNA
NA	TRBV11-2	NA	TRBJ2-7	CASSLTPRGTSYEQYF	TGTGCCAGCAGCTTAACCCCCCGGGGTACCTCCTACGAGCAGTACTTC
NA	TRBV28	NA	TRBJ1-1	CASQDRMNTEAFF	TGTGCCAGCCAGGACAGAATGAACACTGAAGCTTTCTTT
NA	TRBV29-1	NA	TRBJ2-3	CSVDGRGTDTQYF	TGCAGCGTTGACGGACGGGGCACAGATACGCAGTATTTT
NA	TRBV7-2	NA	TRBJ1-1	CASSLPVNTEAFF	TGTGCCAGCAGCTTACCGGTGAACACTGAAGCTTTCTTT
NA	TRBV7-2	NA	TRBJ2-7	CASSLVFHEQYF	TGTGCCAGCAGCTTAGTATTCCACGAGCAGTACTTC
many	TRBV13	TRBD1	TRBJ2-3	CASSFLGQTSTDTQYF	TGTGCCAGCAGCTTTTTGGGACAGACTAGCACAGATACGCAGTATTTT
NA	TRBV24-1	TRBD1	TRBJ1-2	CATSDPRDRSNYGYTF	TGTGCCACCAGTGACCCCCGGGACAGGTCTAACTATGGCTACACCTTC
NA	TRBV7-9	TRBD1	TRBJ2-7	CASSLGQGASEQYF	TGTGCCAGCAGCTTAGGACAGGGGGCATCCGAGCAGTACTTC
few	TRBV30	NA	TRBJ1-6	CAWSVASNSPLHF	TGTGCCTGGAGTGTCGCCAGCAATTCACCCCTCCACTTT
few	TRBV2	NA	TRBJ1-3	CASSGDKGSSGNTIYF	TGTGCCAGCAGTGGTGATAAGGGGAGCTCTGGAAACACCATATATTTT
many	TRBV7-6	NA	TRBJ1-2	CASSLERGYGYTF	TGTGCCAGCAGCTTAGAGAGGGGCTATGGCTACACCTTC
few	TRBV12-3/TRBV12-4	NA	TRBJ1-2	CATLFAGVSYTF	TGTGCCACCCTTTTTGCCGGGGTCTCCTACACCTTC
few	TRBV6-2/TRBV6-3	NA	TRBJ1-2	CASSRGTTNYGYTF	TGTGCCAGCAGCCGGGGGACAACTAACTATGGCTACACCTTC
NA	TRBV20-1	NA	TRBJ1-5	CSARPKGGSGQPQHF	TGCAGTGCTAGACCCAAGGGAGGGTCTGGTCAGCCCCAGCATTTT
many	TRBV12-3/TRBV12-4	TRBD1	TRBJ2-7	CASSSGTDRVYEQYF	TGTGCCAGCAGTTCAGGAACGGACAGGGTCTACGAGCAGTACTTC
many	TRBV29-1	TRBD1	TRBJ1-6	CSVSGTDGNSPLHF	TGCAGCGTATCCGGGACAGACGGGAATTCACCCCTCCACTTT
NA	TRBV6-6	NA	TRBJ2-2	CASGYLQRGHGELFF	TGTGCCAGCGGTTACTTGCAAAGAGGTCACGGGGAGCTGTTTTTT
few	TRBV6-2/TRBV6-3	TRBD2	TRBJ2-2	CASKTSGNTGELFF	TGTGCCAGCAAGACTAGCGGGAACACCGGGGAGCTGTTTTTT
few	TRBV7-2	NA	TRBJ1-2	CASSRGPGGLDGYTF	TGTGCCAGCAGTCGAGGTCCCGGGGGACTAGATGGCTACACCTTC
NA	TRBV6-5	NA	TRBJ1-2	CATRQNYGYTF	TGTGCCACCAGACAGAACTATGGCTACACCTTC
few	TRBV29-1	NA	TRBJ2-7	CSVRDGPYEQYF	TGCAGCGTTAGGGACGGACCCTACGAGCAGTACTTC